The 13 T cell receptor beta chains listed next were all sequenced from one sample in a study of blood T cell repertoires in COVID-19. Produced via immunoSEQ multiplex PCR; TCRdb's table is partial and in-frame only. The sample includes some 430,000 clones, about 90% of them seen just once. Sequencing used PBMCs or T cells enriched from blood (not recorded which). Receptors originate from a man aged 18 to 30 who had recovered from COVID-19.

This chain joins TRBV19 and TRBJ2-2; TRBD2 matches at 8 bases. The CDR3 runs 16 residues. The V and J ends lost 4 bases and 7 bases, in that order; junction bases with no gene match: 11. The V gene's germline CDR1 is LNHDA and CDR2 SQIVND (reference sequence). The CDR3: CASSTQLADQYGELFF. CDR3 in DNA: TGTGCCAGTAGTACGCAACTAGCGGATCAATACGGGGAGCTGTTTTTT.

V gene TRBV6-5 combines with J gene TRBJ1-3, with a tentative D call TRBD1 (5 bases). The CDR3 runs to 13 residues. With 7 bases removed from V and 4 bases from J, the gap between germline ends came to 11 bases. CDR1 is MNHEY, CDR2 SVGAGI, per germline. The CDR3 loop reads CASIKAGGNTIYF. The CDR3 bases are TGTGCCAGCATAAAGGCAGGGGGAAACACCATATATTTT.

This clone was counted a single time. The chain carries TRBV10-1 and TRBJ2-7; D may be TRBD2 (6 bases). Trimming stripped 6 bases from V and 0 bases from J, with 21 bases between. The CDR3 length is 17 residues. Germline V gene sequence: CDR1 WNHNN, CDR2 SYGVQD (reference sequence). CDR3 residues: CASRTCPIASDSYEQYF. Here the CDR3 DNA reads TGCGCCAGCAGGACCTGCCCCATCGCTAGCGACTCCTACGAGCAGTACTTC.

The V call is TRBV28, the J call TRBJ1-1; a possible D gene is TRBD1 (6 bases). The CDR3 contains 15 residues. CDR1 MDHEN and CDR2 SYDVKM come from the germline V gene. V was cut by 7 bases and J by 1 base, with 16 bases left in between. The CDR3 loop reads CASIGGARGNTEAFF. The CDR3 coding sequence is TGTGCCAGCATTGGGGGGGCCAGGGGGAACACTGAAGCTTTCTTT.

The V and J genes are TRBV5-1 and TRBJ1-1, with 8 bases lining up with TRBD1. V shed 6 bases, J shed 2 bases, and the junction held 9 bases outside the gene matches. Germline assignment: CDR1 SGHRS and CDR2 YFSETQ. The CDR3 runs 15 residues. The CDR3 DNA follows: TGCGCCAGCACCCCAGGGGGCGATTACAACACTGAAGCTTTCTTT. Protein: CASTPGGDYNTEAFF.

This rearrangement joins TRBV7-3 to TRBJ1-1; no definite D call. The V end was cut by 5 bases, the J end by 0 bases, with 7 bases between. CDR3 length equals 13 residues. Germline V lookup: CDR1 SGHTA, CDR2 FQGTGA. This CDR3 reads CASSPHMNTEAFF. CDR3 nucleotides: TGTGCCAGCAGCCCCCACATGAACACTGAAGCTTTCTTT. Variable domain in full (rest from reference TRBV7-3 and TRBJ1-1): GAGVSQTPSNKVTEKGKYVELRCDPISGHTALYWYRQSLGQGPEFLIYFQGTGAADDSGLPNDRFFAVRPEGSVSTLKIQRTERGDSAVYLCASSPHMNTEAFFGQGTRLTVV.

The chain joins TRBV5-7 to TRBJ1-1, with 7 bases matching TRBD1. TRBV5-7 is flagged as an ORF with uncertain function. Trimming at V came to 9 bases and at J to 0 bases, leaving 8 bases not matched to a gene. CDR3 length: 14 residues. DNA of the CDR3: TGTGCCACCGACCCGGGACAGATGAACACTGAAGCTTTCTTT. Translated: CATDPGQMNTEAFF.

V and J are TRBV9 and TRBJ2-5; the D gene is possibly TRBD2 (6 bases). CDR1 is SGDLS, CDR2 YYNGEE, per germline. V gave up 3 bases and J gave up 5 bases, with 17 bases separating them. There are 15 residues in the CDR3. The CDR3 coding sequence is TGTGCCAGCAGCGCCGATAAGCGGGCGGGGGAGACCCAGTACTTC. It yields the protein CASSADKRAGETQYF.

This sequence joins TRBV9 and TRBJ1-4; no definite D call. The CDR3 spans 14 residues. V was clipped by 6 bases and J by 0 bases, with 9 bases between them. Germline V gene lookup returns CDR1 SGDLS and CDR2 YYNGEE. CDR3 bases: TGTGCCAGCACCGACACAGCAACTAATGAAAAACTGTTTTTT. Amino acid sequence: CASTDTATNEKLFF.

The DNA for the CDR3 is TGCGCCAGCAGCTTGAACTCGTTGCCACCGAACACTGAAGCTTTCTTT. Protein: CASSLNSLPPNTEAFF. The chain links TRBV5-1 to TRBJ1-1; no definite D call. Between the trimmed V and J ends, which lost 1 base and 1 base, there was a span of 14 bases. The length of the CDR3 is 16 residues. Germline V gene data show CDR1 as SGHRS and CDR2 as YFSETQ.

The J gene is TRBJ1-5, the V gene TRBV5-1; 7 nucleotides match TRBD1. Germline V lookup: CDR1 SGHRS, CDR2 YFSETQ. V shed 4 bases and J 6 bases; nucleotides not matched to a gene: 7. The CDR3 consists of 14 residues. The CDR3 loop is CASSLRGGLQPQHF. Here the CDR3 DNA reads TGCGCCAGCAGCCTCCGAGGGGGCCTTCAGCCCCAGCATTTT.

V and J are TRBV29-1 and TRBJ1-1; no firm D call. This CDR3 is built from 14 residues. CDR1 is SQVTM, CDR2 ANQGSEA, per germline. Trimming took off 7 bases at V and 0 bases at J, with 15 bases between the two ends. The CDR3: CSAAVTSMNTEAFF. The DNA of the CDR3 is TGCAGCGCCGCTGTGACAAGCATGAACACTGAAGCTTTCTTT. Variable domain in full (rest from reference TRBV29-1 and TRBJ1-1): SAVISQKPSRDICQRGTSLTIQCQVDSQVTMMFWYRQQPGQSLTLIATANQGSEATYESGFVIDKFPISRPNLTFSTLTVSNMSPEDSSIYLCSAAVTSMNTEAFFGQGTRLTVV.

This clone was seen once. The chain links TRBV10-1 to TRBJ1-6, with TRBD1 matching over 10 bases. V gave up 6 bases and J gave up 9 bases; unmatched junction bases: 2. The germline V gene encodes CDR1 WNHNN and CDR2 SYGVQD (reference sequence). This CDR3 region has 13 residues. Written as DNA, the CDR3 is TGCGCCAGCAGCCGGGACAGGGGTTCACCCCTCCACTTT. Its translation: CASSRDRGSPLHF.